These 12 T cell receptor beta chains were sequenced from one sample in a study of blood T cell repertoires in COVID-19. Measured with immunoSEQ multiplex PCR; TCRdb has only the in-frame clones, and not every one. In the table there are about 150,000 clones, around four fifths of which are singletons. Sequencing was done on a sample of peripheral blood. The receptors derive from a woman aged 70-85 years who had recovered from COVID-19.

CDR3 residues: CASSYGQMNTEAFF. The CDR3 nucleotides read TGTGCCAGCAGTTACGGACAGATGAACACTGAAGCTTTCTTT. This sequence joins TRBV6-2 or TRBV6-3 and TRBJ1-1, with a tentative D call TRBD1 (6 bases). The CDR3 is 14 residues long. The germline V gene has CDR1 MNHEY and CDR2 SVGEGT. V was cut by 2 bases and J by 0 bases, with 7 bases left in between.

The chain links TRBV4-1 to TRBJ2-1, with 14 positions matching TRBD2. The germline CDR1 and CDR2 sequences are MGHRA and YSYEKL. The CDR3 extends over 18 amino acids. V lost 0 bases and J lost 4; bases outside the gene matches: 5. This CDR3 is CASSQDRGTSGSYNEQFF. The CDR3 DNA sequence: TGCGCCAGCAGCCAAGATAGAGGGACTAGCGGGAGTTACAATGAGCAGTTCTTC.

This sequence joins TRBV7-2 and TRBJ2-5; tentative D call: TRBD2 (5 bases). The CDR3 contains 14 residues. The germline V gene has CDR1 SGHTA and CDR2 FQGNSA. Deletions cut 0 bases from V and 8 bases from J, with 13 bases between. CDR3 bases: TGTGCCAGCAGCTTAGCCGCTAGCAAGGTCACCCAGTACTTC. Protein sequence: CASSLAASKVTQYF.

This clone was seen a handful of times. The genes are TRBV6-5 and TRBJ2-2; possible D gene TRBD1, 6 bases. Trimming pared 0 bases from V and 6 bases from J, leaving 14 bases between. The CDR3 sequence is 16 residues long. Germline CDR1 and CDR2: MNHEY and SVGAGI. Here the CDR3 DNA reads TGTGCCAGCAGTTACTCGCCGGGACACGGCGCCGGGGAGCTGTTTTTT. Its protein product is CASSYSPGHGAGELFF.

The rearrangement uses TRBV7-3 and TRBJ2-1, with TRBD1 matching over 12 bases. V trimming: 5 bases; J trimming: 8 bases; junction bases outside the gene matches: 4. The germline gives CDR1 SGHTA, CDR2 FQGTGA. The CDR3 has 14 amino acids. CDR3 in DNA: TGTGCCAGCAGCCCGGGACAGGGGGCCTATGAGCAGTTCTTC. Its translation is CASSPGQGAYEQFF. The whole variable domain, remainder taken from reference TRBV7-3 and TRBJ2-1, is GAGVSQTPSNKVTEKGKYVELRCDPISGHTALYWYRQSLGQGPEFLIYFQGTGAADDSGLPNDRFFAVRPEGSVSTLKIQRTERGDSAVYLCASSPGQGAYEQFFGPGTRLTVL.

V is TRBV7-9 and J is TRBJ2-7, with TRBD2 identical over 8 bases. Per the germline V gene, CDR1 is SEHNR and CDR2 is FQNEAQ (reference sequence). CDR3 length: 15 residues. V dropped 7 bases and J dropped 5; count of bases not matched to a gene: 13. The CDR3 here is CASTGGGGSAHEQYF. The CDR3 nucleotides read TGTGCCAGCACCGGGGGGGGCGGGAGTGCCCACGAGCAGTACTTC.

The rearrangement uses TRBV19 and TRBJ2-5; a weak D match, TRBD2 (6 bases). V dropped 6 bases and J dropped 7 bases, with 21 bases sitting between them. The CDR3 is made up of 15 amino acids. CDR1 and CDR2 from the germline V gene are LNHDA and SQIVND (reference sequence). CDR3 sequence (DNA): TGTGCCAGTAGGCAGGGCGGGACCGGCCGGGGGACCCAGTACTTC. Its translation: CASRQGGTGRGTQYF.

This clone was recorded once. V is TRBV18 and J is TRBJ1-1; D remains unclear. V dropped 1 base and J dropped 1 base, with 10 bases sitting between them. This CDR3 comprises 15 residues. Germline CDR1 reads KGHSH; CDR2 reads LQKENI. Written as DNA, the CDR3 is TGTGCCAGCTCACCACTCCCCAAATGGAACACTGAAGCTTTCTTT. It is translated as CASSPLPKWNTEAFF.

The genes are TRBV7-8 and TRBJ2-3; 16 bases are shared with TRBD2. Trimming at V came to 2 bases and at J to 2 bases, leaving 10 bases not matched to a gene. Per germline, CDR1 SGHVS and CDR2 FQNEAQ. The CDR3 length is 20 residues. This CDR3 is CASSLRGLAGGIRLTDTQYF. As DNA, the CDR3 is TGTGCCAGCAGCTTAAGGGGACTAGCGGGGGGGATCCGCCTCACAGATACGCAGTATTTT.

This clone was counted a single time. The V and J genes are TRBV28 and TRBJ2-7; D perhaps matches TRBD1 (5 bases). This CDR3 is built from 12 residues. The V gene's germline CDR1 is MDHEN and CDR2 SYDVKM. V gave up 8 bases and J gave up 1 base, with 9 bases separating them. The CDR3 bases are TGTGCCAGCGGTTACAGGTCCTACGAGCAGTACTTC. This gives the protein CASGYRSYEQYF.

This clone was counted between two and nine times. The chain combines TRBV7-2 with TRBJ2-1; maybe TRBD2 (5 bases). Germline V gene lookup returns CDR1 SGHTA and CDR2 FQGNSA. With 6 bases removed from V and 11 bases from J, the gap between germline ends came to 20 bases. CDR3 length: 14 residues. The chain's CDR3 is CASRTSYLPGKQFF. In DNA form, the CDR3 reads TGTGCCAGCAGGACCTCGTACCTTCCCGGGAAGCAGTTCTTC.

The rearrangement joins TRBV28 to TRBJ2-1; TRBD2 matches at 7 bases. The V segment lost 6 bases and the J segment 11 bases; nucleotides outside the gene matches: 10. Germline lookup yields CDR1 MDHEN and CDR2 SYDVKM. The CDR3 length is 13 residues. The chain's CDR3 is CASRLGTTPQQFF. The DNA for the CDR3 is TGTGCCAGCAGGCTGGGGACTACTCCCCAGCAGTTCTTC. The whole variable domain, remainder taken from reference TRBV28 and TRBJ2-1, is DVKVTQSSRYLVKRTGEKVFLECVQDMDHENMFWYRQDPGLGLRLIYFSYDVKMKEKGDIPEGYSVSREKKERFSLILESASTNQTSMYLCASRLGTTPQQFFGPGTRLTVL.